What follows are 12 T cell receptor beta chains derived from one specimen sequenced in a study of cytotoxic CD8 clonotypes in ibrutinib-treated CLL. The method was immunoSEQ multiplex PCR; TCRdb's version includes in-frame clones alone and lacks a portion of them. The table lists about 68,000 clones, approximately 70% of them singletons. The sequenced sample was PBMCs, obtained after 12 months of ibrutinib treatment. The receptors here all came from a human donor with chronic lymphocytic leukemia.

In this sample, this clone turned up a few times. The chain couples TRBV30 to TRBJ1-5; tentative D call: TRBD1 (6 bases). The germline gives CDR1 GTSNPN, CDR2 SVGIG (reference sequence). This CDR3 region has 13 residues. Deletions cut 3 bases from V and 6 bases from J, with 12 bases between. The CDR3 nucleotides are TGTGCCTGGAGCGAAACAGGGATTCAGCCCCAGCATTTT. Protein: CAWSETGIQPQHF.

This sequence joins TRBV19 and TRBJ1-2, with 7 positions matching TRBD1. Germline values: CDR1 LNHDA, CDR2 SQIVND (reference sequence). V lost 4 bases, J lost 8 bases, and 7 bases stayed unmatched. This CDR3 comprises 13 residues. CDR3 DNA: TGTGCCAGTAGTAACAGGGGAGTCGGGGGCTACACCTTC. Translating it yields CASSNRGVGGYTF.

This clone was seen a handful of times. CDR3 amino acids: CASNHGVSNSPLHF. The CDR3 coding sequence is TGTGCCAGTAATCACGGAGTGAGTAATTCACCCCTCCACTTT. The chain couples TRBV19 to TRBJ1-6; the D is unclear. This CDR3 comprises 14 residues. From germline, CDR1 is LNHDA and CDR2 SQIVND (reference sequence). The ends were cut back, 7 bases at V and 6 bases at J, with 13 bases in the middle.

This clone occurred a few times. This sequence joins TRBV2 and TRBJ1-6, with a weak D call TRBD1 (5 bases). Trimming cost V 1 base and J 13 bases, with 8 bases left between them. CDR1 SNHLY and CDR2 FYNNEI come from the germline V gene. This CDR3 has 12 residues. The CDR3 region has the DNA TGTGCCAGCAGTGAAGACAGGCCTCCCCTCCACTTT. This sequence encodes CASSEDRPPLHF.

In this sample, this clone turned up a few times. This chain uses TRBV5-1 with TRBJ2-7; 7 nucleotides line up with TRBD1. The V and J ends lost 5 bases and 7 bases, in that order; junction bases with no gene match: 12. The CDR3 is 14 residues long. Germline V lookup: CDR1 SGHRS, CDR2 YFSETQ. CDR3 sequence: CASRRTGSIGEQYF. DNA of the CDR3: TGCGCCAGCAGGAGGACAGGATCAATCGGGGAGCAGTACTTC.

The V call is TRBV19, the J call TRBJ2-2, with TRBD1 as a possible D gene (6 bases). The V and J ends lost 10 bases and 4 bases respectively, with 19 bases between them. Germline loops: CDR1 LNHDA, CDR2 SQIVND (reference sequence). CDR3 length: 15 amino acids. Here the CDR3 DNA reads TGTGCCACCGGGACACTCGGTAGAAGCACCGGGGAGCTGTTTTTT. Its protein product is CATGTLGRSTGELFF.

The DNA of the CDR3 is TGTGCCAGCAGCTTGGTCGGGACAGGGTTGGGCTACACCTTC. Its translation is CASSLVGTGLGYTF. This chain connects TRBV5-8 to TRBJ1-2; 9 bases match TRBD1. The CDR3 extends over 14 amino acids. Unmatched junction bases numbered 5, after V lost 0 bases and J lost 8 bases. Germline-derived CDR1 and CDR2 are SGHTS and YDEGEE.

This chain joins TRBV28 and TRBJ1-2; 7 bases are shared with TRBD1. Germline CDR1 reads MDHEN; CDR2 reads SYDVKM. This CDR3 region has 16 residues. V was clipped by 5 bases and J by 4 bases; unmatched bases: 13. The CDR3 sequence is CASSSMGGTDIYGYTF. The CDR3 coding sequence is TGTGCCAGCAGTAGCATGGGGGGGACAGACATCTATGGCTACACCTTC.

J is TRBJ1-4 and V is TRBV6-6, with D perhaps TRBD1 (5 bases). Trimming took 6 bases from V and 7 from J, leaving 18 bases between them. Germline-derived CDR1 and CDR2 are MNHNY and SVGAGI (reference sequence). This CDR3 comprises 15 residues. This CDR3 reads CASRLSQEVFEKLFF. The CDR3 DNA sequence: TGTGCCAGCAGGCTATCACAGGAGGTCTTTGAAAAACTGTTTTTT.

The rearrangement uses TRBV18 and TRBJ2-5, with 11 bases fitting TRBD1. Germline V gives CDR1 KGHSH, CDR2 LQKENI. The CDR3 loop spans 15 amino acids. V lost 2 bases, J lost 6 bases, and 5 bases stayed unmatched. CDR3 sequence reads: CASSPSGQGAKTQYF. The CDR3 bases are TGTGCCAGCTCACCATCAGGACAGGGGGCCAAGACCCAGTACTTC.

CDR3 coding DNA: TGTGCCAGCAGTCGAGACGGACCTCTCGAGCAGTACTTC. As protein: CASSRDGPLEQYF. V gene TRBV6-5 combines with J gene TRBJ2-7, with D uncertain. The V gene's germline CDR1 is MNHEY and CDR2 SVGAGI. The germline V and J ends were trimmed by 5 bases and 6 bases, with 14 bases remaining between them. CDR3 size: 13 residues.

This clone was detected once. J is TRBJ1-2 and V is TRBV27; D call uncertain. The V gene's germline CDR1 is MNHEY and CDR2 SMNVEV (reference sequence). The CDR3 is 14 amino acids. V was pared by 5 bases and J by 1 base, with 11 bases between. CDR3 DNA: TGTGCCAGCAGTCTAGGGCTAAATAACTATGGCTACACCTTC. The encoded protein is CASSLGLNNYGYTF.